This record covers a single T cell receptor beta chain. This sample was taken from a study of CD8 T cells in acute hepatitis C reinfection. Trimming removed 5 bases from V and 7 bases from J; junction bases left unmatched: 10. The germline V gene encodes CDR1 SEHNR and CDR2 FQNEAQ (reference sequence). The CDR3 totals 15 residues. Described time point: naive CD8 control sorted from an acute-time-point sample. Every 3 months, donors from a Montreal cohort of people who inject drugs were followed. Sequencing was performed with immunoSEQ multiplex PCR; in TCRdb, only in-frame clones are kept and a portion is missing. The sample has some 38,000 clones, just under 90% seen once.

This receptor was taken from a man between 25 and 39 years old with chronic hepatitis C. V gene TRBV7-9 combines with J gene TRBJ2-7; 11 positions match TRBD2. The sample was naive CD8+ T cells from PBMCs. The CDR3 loop is CASSGDLAGGEEQYF. In DNA, the CDR3 is TGTGCCAGCAGCGGCGATCTAGCGGGGGGTGAGGAGCAGTACTTC.